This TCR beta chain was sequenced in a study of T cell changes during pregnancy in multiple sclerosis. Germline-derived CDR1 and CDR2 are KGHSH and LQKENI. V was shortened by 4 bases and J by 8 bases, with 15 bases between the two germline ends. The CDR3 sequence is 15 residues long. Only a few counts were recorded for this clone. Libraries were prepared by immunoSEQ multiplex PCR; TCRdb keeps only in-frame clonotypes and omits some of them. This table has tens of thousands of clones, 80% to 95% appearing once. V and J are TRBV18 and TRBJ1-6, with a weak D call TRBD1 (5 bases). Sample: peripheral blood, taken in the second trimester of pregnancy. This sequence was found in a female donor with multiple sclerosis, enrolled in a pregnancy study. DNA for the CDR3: TGTGCCAGCTCACTACTAGCGGACATTGATTCACCCCTCCACTTT. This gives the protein CASSLLADIDSPLHF.